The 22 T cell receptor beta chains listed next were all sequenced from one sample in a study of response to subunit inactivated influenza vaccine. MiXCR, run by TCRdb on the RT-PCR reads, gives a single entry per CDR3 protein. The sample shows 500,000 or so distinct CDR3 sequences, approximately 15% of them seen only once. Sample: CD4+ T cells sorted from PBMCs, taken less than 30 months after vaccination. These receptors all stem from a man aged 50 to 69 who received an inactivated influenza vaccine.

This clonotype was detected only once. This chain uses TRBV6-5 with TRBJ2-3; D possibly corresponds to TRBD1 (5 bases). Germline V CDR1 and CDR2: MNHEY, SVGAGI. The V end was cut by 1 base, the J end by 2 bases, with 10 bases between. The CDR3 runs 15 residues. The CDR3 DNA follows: TGTGCCAGCAGTTACTGGGGCAGGGACACAGATACGCAGTATTTT. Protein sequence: CASSYWGRDTDTQYF.

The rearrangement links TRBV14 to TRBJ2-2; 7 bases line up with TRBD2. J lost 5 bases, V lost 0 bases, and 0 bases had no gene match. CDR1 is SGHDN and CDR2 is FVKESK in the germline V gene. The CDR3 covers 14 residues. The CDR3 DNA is TGTGCCAGCAGCCAAGAAGCGGGGACCGGGGAGCTGTTTTTT. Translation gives CASSQEAGTGELFF.

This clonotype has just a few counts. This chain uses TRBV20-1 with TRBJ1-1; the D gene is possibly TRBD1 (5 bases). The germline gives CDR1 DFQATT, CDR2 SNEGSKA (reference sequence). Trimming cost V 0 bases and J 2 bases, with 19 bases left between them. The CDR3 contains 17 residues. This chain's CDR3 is CSARDPFRAGFNTEAFF. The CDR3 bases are TGCAGTGCTAGAGATCCGTTTCGGGCAGGGTTTAACACTGAAGCTTTCTTT.

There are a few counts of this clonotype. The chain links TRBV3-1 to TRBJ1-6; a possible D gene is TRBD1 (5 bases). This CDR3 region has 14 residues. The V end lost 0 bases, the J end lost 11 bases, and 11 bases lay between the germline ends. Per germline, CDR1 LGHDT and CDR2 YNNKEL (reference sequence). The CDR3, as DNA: TGTGCCAGCAGCCAAGAGCAGGGTAGGGCACCCCTCCACTTT. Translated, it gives CASSQEQGRAPLHF.

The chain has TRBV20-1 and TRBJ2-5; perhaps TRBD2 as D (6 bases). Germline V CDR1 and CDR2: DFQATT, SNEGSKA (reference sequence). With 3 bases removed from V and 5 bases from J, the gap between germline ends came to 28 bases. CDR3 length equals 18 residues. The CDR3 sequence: CSARGPVGRGGWSETQYF. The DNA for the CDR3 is TGCAGTGCTAGGGGGCCCGTGGGGCGGGGCGGTTGGTCGGAGACCCAGTACTTC.

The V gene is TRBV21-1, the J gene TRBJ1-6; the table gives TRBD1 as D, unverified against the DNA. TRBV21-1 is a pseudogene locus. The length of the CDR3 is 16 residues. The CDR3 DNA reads TGTGCCAGCAGCAAAACGGGACAGGGGCGCGGATCTCCCCTCCACTTT. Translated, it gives CASSKTGQGRGSPLHF.

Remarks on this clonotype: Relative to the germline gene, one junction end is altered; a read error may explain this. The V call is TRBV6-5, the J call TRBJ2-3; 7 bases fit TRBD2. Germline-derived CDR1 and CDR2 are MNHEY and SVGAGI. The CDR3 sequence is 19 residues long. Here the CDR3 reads CASSYSGVAGGTHTNTQYF. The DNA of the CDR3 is TGTGCCAGCAGTTACTCCGGGGTAGCGGGCGGCACACACACAAATACGCAGTATTTT.

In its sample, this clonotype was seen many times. This CDR3 is CASSQGSSGGDLLQFF. CDR3 nucleotide sequence: TGCGCCAGCAGCCAAGGCTCTAGCGGGGGTGACCTCCTTCAGTTCTTC. The chain employs TRBV4-1 and TRBJ2-1, with TRBD2 identical over 10 bases. The length of the CDR3 is 16 residues. Germline V lookup: CDR1 MGHRA, CDR2 YSYEKL. J lost 13 bases, V lost 1 base, and 13 bases had no gene match.

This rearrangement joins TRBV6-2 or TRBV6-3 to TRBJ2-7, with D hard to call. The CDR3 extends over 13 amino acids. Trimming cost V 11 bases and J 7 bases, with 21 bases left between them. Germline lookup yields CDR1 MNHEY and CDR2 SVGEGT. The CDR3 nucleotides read TGTGCCGGATCACGCCCACAGACCGGGGAGCAGTACTTC. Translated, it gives CAGSRPQTGEQYF.

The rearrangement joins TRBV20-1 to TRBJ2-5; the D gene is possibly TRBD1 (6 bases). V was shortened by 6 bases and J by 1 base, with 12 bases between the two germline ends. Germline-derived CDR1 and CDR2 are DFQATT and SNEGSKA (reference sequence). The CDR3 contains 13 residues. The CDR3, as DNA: TGCAGTGCGACGGACAGTTTCCAAGAGACCCAGTACTTC. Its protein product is CSATDSFQETQYF.

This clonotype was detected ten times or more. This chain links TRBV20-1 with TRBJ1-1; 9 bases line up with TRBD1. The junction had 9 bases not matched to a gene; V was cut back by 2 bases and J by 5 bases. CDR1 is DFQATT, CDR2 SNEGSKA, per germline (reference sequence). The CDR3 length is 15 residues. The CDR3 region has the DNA TGCAGTGCTAGACATCGGGGACAGGGAAGAACTGAAGCTTTCTTT. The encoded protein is CSARHRGQGRTEAFF.

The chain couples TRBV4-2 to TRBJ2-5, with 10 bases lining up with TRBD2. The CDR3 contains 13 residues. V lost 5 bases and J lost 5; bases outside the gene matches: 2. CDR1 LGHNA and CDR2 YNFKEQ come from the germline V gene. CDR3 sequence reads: CASSGTSVETQYF. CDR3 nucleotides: TGTGCCAGCAGCGGGACTAGCGTTGAGACCCAGTACTTC.

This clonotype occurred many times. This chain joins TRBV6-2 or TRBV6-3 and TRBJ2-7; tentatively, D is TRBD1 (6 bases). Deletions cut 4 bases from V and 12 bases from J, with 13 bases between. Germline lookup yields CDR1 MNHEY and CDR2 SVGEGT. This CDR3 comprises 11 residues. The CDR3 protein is CASSLTGKPYF. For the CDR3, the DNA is TGTGCCAGCAGTTTAACAGGGAAGCCGTACTTC.

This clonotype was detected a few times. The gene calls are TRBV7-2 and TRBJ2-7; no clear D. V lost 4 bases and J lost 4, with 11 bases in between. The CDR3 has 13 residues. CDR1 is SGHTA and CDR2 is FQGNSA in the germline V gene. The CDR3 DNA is TGTGCCAGCAGCTACATAGACGGATACGAGCAGTACTTC. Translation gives CASSYIDGYEQYF.

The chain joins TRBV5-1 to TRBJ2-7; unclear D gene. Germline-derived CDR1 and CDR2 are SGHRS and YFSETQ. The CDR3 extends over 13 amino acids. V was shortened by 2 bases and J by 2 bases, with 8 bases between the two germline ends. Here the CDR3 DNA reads TGCGCCAGCAGCTTAGGTATACCCTACGAGCAGTACTTC. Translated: CASSLGIPYEQYF.

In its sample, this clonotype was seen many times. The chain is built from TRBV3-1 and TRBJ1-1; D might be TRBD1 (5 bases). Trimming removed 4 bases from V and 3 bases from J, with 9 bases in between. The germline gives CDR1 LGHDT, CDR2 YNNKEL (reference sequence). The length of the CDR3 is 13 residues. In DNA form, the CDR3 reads TGTGCCAGCAGCCGTCAGGGTCACACTGAAGCTTTCTTT. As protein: CASSRQGHTEAFF.

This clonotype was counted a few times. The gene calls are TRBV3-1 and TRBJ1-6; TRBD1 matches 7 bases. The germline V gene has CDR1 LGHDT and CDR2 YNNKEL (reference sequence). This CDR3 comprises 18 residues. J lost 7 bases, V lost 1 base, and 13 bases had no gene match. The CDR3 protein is CASSQGWGKTGRNSPLHF. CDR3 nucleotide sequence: TGTGCCAGCAGCCAAGGCTGGGGAAAGACAGGGAGGAATTCACCCCTCCACTTT.

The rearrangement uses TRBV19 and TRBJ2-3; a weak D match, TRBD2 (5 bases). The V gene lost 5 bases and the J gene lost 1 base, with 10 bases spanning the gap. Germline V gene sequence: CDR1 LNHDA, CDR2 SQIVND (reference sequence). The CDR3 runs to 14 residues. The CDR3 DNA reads TGTGCCAGTAGTCCACGGGAACGCACAGATACGCAGTATTTT. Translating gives CASSPRERTDTQYF. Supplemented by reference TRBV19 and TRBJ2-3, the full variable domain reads DGGITQSPKYLFRKEGQNVTLSCEQNLNHDAMYWYRQDPGQGLRLIYYSQIVNDFQKGDIAEGYSVSREKKESFPLTVTSAQKNPTAFYLCASSPRERTDTQYFGPGTRLTVL.

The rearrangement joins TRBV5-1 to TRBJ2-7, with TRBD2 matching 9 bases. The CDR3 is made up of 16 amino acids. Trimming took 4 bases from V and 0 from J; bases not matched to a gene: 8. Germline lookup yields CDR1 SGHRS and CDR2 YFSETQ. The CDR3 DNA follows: TGCGCCAGCAGCGCCGGGACTAGCAGAAGCTCCTACGAGCAGTACTTC. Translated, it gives CASSAGTSRSSYEQYF.

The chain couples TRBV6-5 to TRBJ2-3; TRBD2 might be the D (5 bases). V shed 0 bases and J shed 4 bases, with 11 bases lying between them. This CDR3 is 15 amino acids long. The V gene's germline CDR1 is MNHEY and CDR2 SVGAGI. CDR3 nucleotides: TGTGCCAGCAGTTACTCGATCAGGCGGGCAGATACGCAGTATTTT. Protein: CASSYSIRRADTQYF.

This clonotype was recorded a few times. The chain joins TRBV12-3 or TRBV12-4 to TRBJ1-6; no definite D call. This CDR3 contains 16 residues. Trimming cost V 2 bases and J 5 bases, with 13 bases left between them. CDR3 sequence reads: CASSLTPHNNNSPLHF. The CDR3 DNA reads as TGTGCCAGCAGTTTAACACCGCACAATAATAATTCACCCCTCCACTTT.

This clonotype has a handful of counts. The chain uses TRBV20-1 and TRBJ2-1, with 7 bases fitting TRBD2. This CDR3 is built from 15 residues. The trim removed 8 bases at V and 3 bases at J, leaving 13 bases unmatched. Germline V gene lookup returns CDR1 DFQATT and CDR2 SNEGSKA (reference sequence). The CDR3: CSSPSGERNYNEQFF. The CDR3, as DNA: TGCAGTTCCCCAAGCGGGGAACGGAACTACAATGAGCAGTTCTTC.